Following are 16 T cell receptor beta chains from one sample sequenced in a study of radiation and T cells in renal cell carcinoma. Stated time point: blood 2 weeks post-SBRT. Treatment in this sample: 15 Gy SBRT to primary tumor, nephrectomy 4 weeks later. Sequencing used immunoSEQ multiplex PCR; TCRdb keeps in-frame clones, though not all of them. Of 60,000 to 80,000 clones listed, more than 75% were seen once; the top ten hold approximately 6%. The specimen was blood, collected from a patient whose treatment included radiotherapy and nephrectomy. The receptor set was obtained from a man in his sixties with renal cell carcinoma.

This chain joins TRBV5-1 and TRBJ2-3; the D gene is possibly TRBD1 (6 bases). V dropped 0 bases and J dropped 2 bases, with 10 bases sitting between them. Germline V gene lookup returns CDR1 SGHRS and CDR2 YFSETQ. The CDR3 has 15 amino acids. The CDR3 region is CASSLGGQSTDTQYF. As DNA, the CDR3 is TGCGCCAGCAGCTTGGGCGGACAGTCCACAGATACGCAGTATTTT.

The rearrangement uses TRBV10-1 and TRBJ2-5, with no clear D. V shed 6 bases and J shed 8 bases, with 16 bases lying between them. The CDR3 spans 13 residues. Germline-derived CDR1 and CDR2 are WNHNN and SYGVQD (reference sequence). CDR3 region: CASSQTLSSTQYF. The CDR3 region has the DNA TGCGCCAGCAGCCAAACCCTCTCTAGTACCCAGTACTTC.

The chain couples TRBV19 to TRBJ2-7; 8 bases match TRBD1. The length of the CDR3 is 15 residues. Germline lookup yields CDR1 LNHDA and CDR2 SQIVND (reference sequence). Losses at the gene ends were 5 bases for V and 4 bases for J; bases not matched to a gene: 10. The CDR3, as DNA: TGTGCCAGTAGTTTGGACAGGGAAGTTCCTTACGAGCAGTACTTC. Its translation: CASSLDREVPYEQYF.

This clone was detected only once. The V and J genes are TRBV19 and TRBJ2-2; TRBD1 might be the D (5 bases). Trimming stripped 10 bases from V and 6 bases from J, with 18 bases between. Germline V lookup: CDR1 LNHDA, CDR2 SQIVND (reference sequence). This CDR3 is built from 14 residues. The chain's CDR3 is CATGPQGSSGELFF. CDR3 DNA: TGTGCCACCGGACCCCAGGGATCTTCCGGGGAGCTGTTTTTT.

The chain joins TRBV4-1 to TRBJ2-7; no definite D call. V was cut by 0 bases and J by 3 bases, with 15 bases left in between. The CDR3 loop spans 16 amino acids. Germline lookup yields CDR1 MGHRA and CDR2 YSYEKL. The CDR3 region is CASSQEGLLGSYEQYF. Here the CDR3 DNA reads TGCGCCAGCAGCCAAGAGGGCCTTCTGGGAAGCTACGAGCAGTACTTC.

V is TRBV28 and J is TRBJ2-5; a weak D match, TRBD1 (5 bases). The germline CDR1 and CDR2 sequences are MDHEN and SYDVKM. Trimming pared 4 bases from V and 10 bases from J, leaving 16 bases between. CDR3 length: 13 amino acids. CDR3 loop: CASSSLGLQDQYF. For the CDR3, the DNA is TGTGCCAGCAGTTCACTGGGATTACAGGACCAGTACTTC.

V is TRBV4-3 and J is TRBJ1-4; D is unresolved. CDR1 LGHNA and CDR2 YSLEER come from the germline V gene. V was cut by 3 bases and J by 6 bases, with 14 bases left in between. This CDR3 has 15 amino acids. DNA of the CDR3: TGCGCCAGCAGCCAGGAGACCGTGGGTTATGAAAAACTGTTTTTT. It yields the protein CASSQETVGYEKLFF.

The chain joins TRBV2 to TRBJ2-2; no clear D. Trimming left V 2 bases short and J 2 bases short, with 9 bases between. There are 15 residues in the CDR3. CDR1 is SNHLY and CDR2 is FYNNEI in the germline V gene. CDR3: CASSENRANTGELFF. CDR3 DNA: TGTGCCAGCAGTGAAAATAGGGCAAACACCGGGGAGCTGTTTTTT.

The V call is TRBV11-2, the J call TRBJ2-7, with 8 positions matching TRBD1. The length of the CDR3 is 14 residues. With V trimmed by 1 base and J by 5 bases, 4 bases remained unmatched. Germline CDR1 and CDR2: SGHAT and FQNNGV. CDR3 in amino acids: CASSLGTGPHEQYF. The DNA for the CDR3 is TGTGCCAGCAGCTTAGGGACAGGGCCCCACGAGCAGTACTTC.

The chain employs TRBV29-1 and TRBJ2-1; TRBD2 matches 11 bases. Per the germline V gene, CDR1 is SQVTM and CDR2 is ANQGSEA. V lost 4 bases and J lost 0; bases outside the gene matches: 8. This CDR3 is 17 amino acids long. CDR3 region: CSVVDSGRAGSYNEQFF. The CDR3 DNA follows: TGCAGCGTTGTTGATAGCGGGAGGGCGGGCTCCTACAATGAGCAGTTCTTC.

This chain links TRBV10-3 with TRBJ1-1; 9 bases fit TRBD1. In germline, CDR1 is ENHRY, CDR2 SYGVKD. The CDR3 runs 15 residues. V gave up 10 bases and J gave up 4 bases; unmatched junction bases: 13. CDR3 nucleotides: TGTGCCACCGCGCGCGGGACAGGGCGGGTCACTGAAGCTTTCTTT. This translates into CATARGTGRVTEAFF.

The genes are TRBV6-6 and TRBJ1-5; TRBD1 aligns across 7 bases. The CDR3 sequence is 15 residues long. V was clipped by 4 bases and J by 2 bases; unmatched bases: 5. Germline CDR1 and CDR2: MNHNY and SVGAGI (reference sequence). This CDR3 is CASSFTGVGNQPQHF. In DNA form, the CDR3 reads TGTGCCAGCAGTTTCACAGGGGTCGGCAATCAGCCCCAGCATTTT.

This sequence joins TRBV28 and TRBJ2-7; a weak D match, TRBD1 (5 bases). The germline V and J ends were trimmed by 4 bases and 1 base, with 17 bases remaining between them. CDR1 is MDHEN and CDR2 is SYDVKM in the germline V gene. The CDR3 length is 16 residues. CDR3 sequence: CASSWAWKGPSYEQYF. The CDR3 DNA reads TGTGCCAGCAGTTGGGCCTGGAAGGGGCCATCCTACGAGCAGTACTTC.

V usage is TRBV28 and J usage is TRBJ1-1; D unresolved. The length of the CDR3 is 12 residues. Germline loops: CDR1 MDHEN, CDR2 SYDVKM. The V end was cut by 3 bases, the J end by 4 bases, with 6 bases between. The CDR3 DNA is TGTGCCAGCAGTTTCGGGAGCACTGAAGCTTTCTTT. Its protein is CASSFGSTEAFF.

This rearrangement joins TRBV27 to TRBJ2-7, with TRBD1 as a possible D gene (6 bases). Germline CDR1 reads MNHEY; CDR2 reads SMNVEV (reference sequence). The CDR3 runs 13 residues. V was clipped by 5 bases and J by 1 base, with 9 bases between them. The CDR3 reads CASSQQGSYEQYF. CDR3 sequence (DNA): TGTGCCAGCAGTCAACAGGGATCCTACGAGCAGTACTTC.

Here the CDR3 DNA reads TGCGCCAGCAGCTTTAGCGGGCCCAGCTCCTACAATGAGCAGTTCTTC. Residues: CASSFSGPSSYNEQFF. This chain links TRBV5-1 with TRBJ2-1; 7 nucleotides agree with TRBD2. CDR1 SGHRS and CDR2 YFSETQ come from the germline V gene. V was clipped by 2 bases and J by 0 bases; unmatched bases: 5. This CDR3 contains 16 residues.